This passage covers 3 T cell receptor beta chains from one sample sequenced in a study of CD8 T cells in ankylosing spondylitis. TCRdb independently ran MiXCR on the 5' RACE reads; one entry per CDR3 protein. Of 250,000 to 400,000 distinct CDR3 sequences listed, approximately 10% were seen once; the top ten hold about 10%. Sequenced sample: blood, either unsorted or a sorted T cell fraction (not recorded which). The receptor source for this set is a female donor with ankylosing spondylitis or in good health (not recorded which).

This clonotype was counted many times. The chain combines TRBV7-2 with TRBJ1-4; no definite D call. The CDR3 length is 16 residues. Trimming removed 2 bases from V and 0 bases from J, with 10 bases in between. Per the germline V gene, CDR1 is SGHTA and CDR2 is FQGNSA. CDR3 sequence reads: CASSLRIGATNEKLFF. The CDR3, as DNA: TGTGCCAGCAGCTTAAGGATAGGAGCAACTAATGAAAAACTGTTTTTT.

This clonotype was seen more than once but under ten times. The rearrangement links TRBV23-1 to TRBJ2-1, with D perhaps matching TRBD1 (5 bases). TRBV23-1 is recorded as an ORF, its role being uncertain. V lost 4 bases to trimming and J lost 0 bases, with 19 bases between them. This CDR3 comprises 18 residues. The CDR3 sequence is CASSPHSGNPRSYNEQFF. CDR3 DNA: TGCGCCAGCAGTCCCCACTCAGGGAATCCTCGCTCCTACAATGAGCAGTTCTTC.

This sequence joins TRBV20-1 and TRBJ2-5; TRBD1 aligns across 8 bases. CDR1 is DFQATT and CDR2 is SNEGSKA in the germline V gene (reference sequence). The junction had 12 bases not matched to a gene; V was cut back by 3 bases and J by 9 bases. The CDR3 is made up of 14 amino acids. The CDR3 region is CSARGQASHGAQYF. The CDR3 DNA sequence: TGCAGTGCTAGGGGACAGGCGAGCCATGGGGCCCAGTACTTC.